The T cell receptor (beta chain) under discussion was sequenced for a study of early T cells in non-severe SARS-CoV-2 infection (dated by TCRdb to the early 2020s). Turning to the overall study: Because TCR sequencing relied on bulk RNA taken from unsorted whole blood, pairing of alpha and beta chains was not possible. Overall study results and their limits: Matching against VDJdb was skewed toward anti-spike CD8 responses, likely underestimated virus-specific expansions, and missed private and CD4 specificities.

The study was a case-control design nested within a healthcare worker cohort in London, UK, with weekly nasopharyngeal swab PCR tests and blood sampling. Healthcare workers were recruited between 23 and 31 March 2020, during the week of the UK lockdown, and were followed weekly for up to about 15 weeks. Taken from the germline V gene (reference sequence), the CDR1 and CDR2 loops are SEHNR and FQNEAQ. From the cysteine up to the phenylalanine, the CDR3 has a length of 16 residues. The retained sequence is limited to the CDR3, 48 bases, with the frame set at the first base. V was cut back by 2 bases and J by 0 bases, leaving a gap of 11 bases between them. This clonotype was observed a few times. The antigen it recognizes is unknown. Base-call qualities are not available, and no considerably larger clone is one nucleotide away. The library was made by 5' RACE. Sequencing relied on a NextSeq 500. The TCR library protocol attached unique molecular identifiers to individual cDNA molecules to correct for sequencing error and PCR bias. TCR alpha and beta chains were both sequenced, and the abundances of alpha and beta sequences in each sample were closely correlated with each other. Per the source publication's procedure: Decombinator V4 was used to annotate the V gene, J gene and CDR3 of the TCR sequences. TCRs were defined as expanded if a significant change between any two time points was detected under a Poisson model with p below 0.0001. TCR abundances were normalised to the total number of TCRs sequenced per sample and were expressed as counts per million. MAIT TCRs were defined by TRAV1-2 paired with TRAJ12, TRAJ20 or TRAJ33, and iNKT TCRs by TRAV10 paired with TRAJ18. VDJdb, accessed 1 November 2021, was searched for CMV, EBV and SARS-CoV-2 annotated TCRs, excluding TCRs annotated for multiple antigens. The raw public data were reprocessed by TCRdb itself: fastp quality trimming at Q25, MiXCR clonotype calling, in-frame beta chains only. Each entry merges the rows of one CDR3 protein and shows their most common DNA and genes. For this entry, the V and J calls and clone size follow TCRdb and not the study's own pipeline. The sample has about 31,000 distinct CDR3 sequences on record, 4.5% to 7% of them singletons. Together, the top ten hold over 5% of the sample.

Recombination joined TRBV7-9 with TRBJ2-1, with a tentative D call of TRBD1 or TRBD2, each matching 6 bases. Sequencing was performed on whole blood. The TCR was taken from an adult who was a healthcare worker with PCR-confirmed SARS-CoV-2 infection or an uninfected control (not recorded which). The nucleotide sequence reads TGTGCCAGCAGCTTACGGGGGCAAAACTCCTACAATGAGCAGTTCTTC. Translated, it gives CASSLRGQNSYNEQFF.